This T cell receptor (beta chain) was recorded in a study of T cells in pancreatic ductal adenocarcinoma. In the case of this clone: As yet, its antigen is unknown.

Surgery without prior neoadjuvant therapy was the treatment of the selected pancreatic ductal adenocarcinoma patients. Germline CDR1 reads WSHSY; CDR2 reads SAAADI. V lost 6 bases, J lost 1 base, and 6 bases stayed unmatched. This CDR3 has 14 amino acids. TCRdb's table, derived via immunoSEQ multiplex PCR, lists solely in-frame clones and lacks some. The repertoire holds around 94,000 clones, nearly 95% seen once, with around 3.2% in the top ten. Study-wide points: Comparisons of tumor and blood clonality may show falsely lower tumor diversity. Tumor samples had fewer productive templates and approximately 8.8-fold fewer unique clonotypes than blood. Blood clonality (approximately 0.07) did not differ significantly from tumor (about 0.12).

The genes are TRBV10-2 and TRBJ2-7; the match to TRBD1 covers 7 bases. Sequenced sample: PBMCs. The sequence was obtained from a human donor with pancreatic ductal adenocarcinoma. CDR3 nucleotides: TGCGCCAGCAGCGGGACAGATAATTCCTACGAGCAGTACTTC. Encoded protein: CASSGTDNSYEQYF.